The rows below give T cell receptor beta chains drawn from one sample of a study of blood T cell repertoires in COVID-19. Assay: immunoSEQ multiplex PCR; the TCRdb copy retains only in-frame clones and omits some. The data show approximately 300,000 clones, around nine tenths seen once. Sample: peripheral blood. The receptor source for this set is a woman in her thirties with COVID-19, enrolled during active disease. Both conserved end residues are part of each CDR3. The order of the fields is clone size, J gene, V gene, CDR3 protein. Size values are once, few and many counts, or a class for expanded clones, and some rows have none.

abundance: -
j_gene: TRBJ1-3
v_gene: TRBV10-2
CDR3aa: CASSEAGISGNTIYF

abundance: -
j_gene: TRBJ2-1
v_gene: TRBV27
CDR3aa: CASSTRTGVILGIFGEQFF

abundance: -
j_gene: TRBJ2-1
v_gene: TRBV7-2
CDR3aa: CASSLAGSGSYNEQFF

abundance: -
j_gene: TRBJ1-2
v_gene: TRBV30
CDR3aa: CAWSSGDFGGYTF

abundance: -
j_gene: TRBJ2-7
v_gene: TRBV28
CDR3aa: CASSPPDRGFPYEQYF

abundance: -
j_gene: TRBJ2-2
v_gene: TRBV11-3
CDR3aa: CASSLPGSGELFF

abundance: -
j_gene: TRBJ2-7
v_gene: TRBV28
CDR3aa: CASSLLTATYEQYF

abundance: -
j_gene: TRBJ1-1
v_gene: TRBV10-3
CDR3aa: CAISDSGTGRTEAFF

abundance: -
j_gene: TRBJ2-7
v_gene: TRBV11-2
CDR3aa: CASSTVGSAYEQYF

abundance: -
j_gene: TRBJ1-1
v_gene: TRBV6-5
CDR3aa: CASSYSIERNTEAFF

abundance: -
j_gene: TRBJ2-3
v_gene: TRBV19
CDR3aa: CASSSTGTSGTDTQYF

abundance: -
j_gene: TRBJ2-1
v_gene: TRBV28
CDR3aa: CASSLVLSGRYNEQFF

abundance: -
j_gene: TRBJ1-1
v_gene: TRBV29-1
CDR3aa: CSVQGRNTEAFF

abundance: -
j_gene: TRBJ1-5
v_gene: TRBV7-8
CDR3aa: CASSADSYQPQHF

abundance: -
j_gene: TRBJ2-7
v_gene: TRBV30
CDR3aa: CAWSVDRRAYEQYF

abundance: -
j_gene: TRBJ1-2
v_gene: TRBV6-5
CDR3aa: CASRTGFNYGYTF

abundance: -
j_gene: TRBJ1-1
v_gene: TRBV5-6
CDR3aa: CASSLGLRGEAFF

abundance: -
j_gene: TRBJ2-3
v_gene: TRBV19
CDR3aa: CASNYRGTDTQYF

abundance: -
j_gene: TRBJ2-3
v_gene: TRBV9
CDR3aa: CASSVGTSGRASTDTQYF

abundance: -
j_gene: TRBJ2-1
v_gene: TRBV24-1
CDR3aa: CAPGGGGNLYNEQFF

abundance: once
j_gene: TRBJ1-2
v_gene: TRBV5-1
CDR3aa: CASSFSEGRNYGYTF

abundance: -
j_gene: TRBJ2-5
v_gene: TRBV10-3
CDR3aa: CAIGQGDSETQYF

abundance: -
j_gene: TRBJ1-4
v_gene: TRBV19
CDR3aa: CASSTRATNEKLFF

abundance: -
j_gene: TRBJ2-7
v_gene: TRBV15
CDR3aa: CATSSRDRDYEQYF

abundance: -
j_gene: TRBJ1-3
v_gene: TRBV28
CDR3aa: CASKSTGADQGTIYF

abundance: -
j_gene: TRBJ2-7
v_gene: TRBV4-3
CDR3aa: CASSQDSRGSSYEQYF

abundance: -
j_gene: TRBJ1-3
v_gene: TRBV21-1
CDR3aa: CASSKSRERVGNTIYF

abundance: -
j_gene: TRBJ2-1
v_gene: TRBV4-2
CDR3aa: CASSQDRAGGSYNEQFF

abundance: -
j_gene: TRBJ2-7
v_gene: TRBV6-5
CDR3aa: CASSWDREGVQYF

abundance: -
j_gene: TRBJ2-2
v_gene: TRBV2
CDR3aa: CASRRRLAGESTGELFF

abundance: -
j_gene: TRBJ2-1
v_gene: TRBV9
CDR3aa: CASSVVLASYSSYNEQFF

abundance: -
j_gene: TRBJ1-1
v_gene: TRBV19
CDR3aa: CATSQGLNTEAFF

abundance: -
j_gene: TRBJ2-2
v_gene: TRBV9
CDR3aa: CASSVKSRTSHTGELFF